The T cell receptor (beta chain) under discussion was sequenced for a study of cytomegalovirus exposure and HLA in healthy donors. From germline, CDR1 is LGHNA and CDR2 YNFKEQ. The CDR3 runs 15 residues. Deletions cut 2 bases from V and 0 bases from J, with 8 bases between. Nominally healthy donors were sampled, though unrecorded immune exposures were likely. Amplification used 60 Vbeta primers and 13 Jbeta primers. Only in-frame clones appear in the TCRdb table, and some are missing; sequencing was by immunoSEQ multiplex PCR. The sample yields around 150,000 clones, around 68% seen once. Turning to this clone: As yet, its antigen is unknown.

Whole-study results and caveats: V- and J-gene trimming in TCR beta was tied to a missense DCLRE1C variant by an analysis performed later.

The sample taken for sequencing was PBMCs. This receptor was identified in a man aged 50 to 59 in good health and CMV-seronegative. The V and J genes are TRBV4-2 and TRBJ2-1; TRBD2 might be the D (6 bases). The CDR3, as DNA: TGTGCCAGCAGCCAAAGCGGGTTCTCCTACAATGAGCAGTTCTTC. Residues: CASSQSGFSYNEQFF.